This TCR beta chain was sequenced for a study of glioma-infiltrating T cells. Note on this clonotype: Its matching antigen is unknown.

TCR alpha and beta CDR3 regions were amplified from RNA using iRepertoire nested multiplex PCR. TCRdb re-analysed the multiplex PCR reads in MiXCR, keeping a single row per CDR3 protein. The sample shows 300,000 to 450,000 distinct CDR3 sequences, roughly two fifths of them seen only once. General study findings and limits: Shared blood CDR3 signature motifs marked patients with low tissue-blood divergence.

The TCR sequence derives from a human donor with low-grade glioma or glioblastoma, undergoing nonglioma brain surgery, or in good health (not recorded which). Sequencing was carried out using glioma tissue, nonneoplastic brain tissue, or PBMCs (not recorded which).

The CDR3 loop is CSARDRVGLADSYNEQFF. DNA of the CDR3: TGCAGTGCTAGAGATCGCGTTGGGCTAGCGGACTCCTACAATGAGCAGTTCTTC. The chain carries TRBV20-1 and TRBJ2-1, with 7 bases lining up with TRBD2. Germline V CDR1 and CDR2: DFQATT, SNEGSKA (reference sequence). The CDR3 spans 18 residues. V was clipped by 0 bases and J by 0 bases; unmatched bases: 11.